A selection of T cell receptor beta chains follows, all from one sample in a study of CD8 T cells in ankylosing spondylitis. Via MiXCR, TCRdb re-called the 5' RACE reads, giving one row per CDR3 protein. The data contain under 200,000 distinct CDR3 sequences, around a tenth of them singletons. Source material: blood, either unsorted or a sorted T cell fraction (not recorded which). The receptors derive from a female donor with ankylosing spondylitis or in good health (not recorded which). CDR3s include the opening cysteine and the closing phenylalanine or tryptophan. The D gene is left open where the match is weak.

j_call d_call v_call cdr3_aa
TRBJ2-7 - TRBV4-3 CASSQRVGSSYEQYF
TRBJ2-1 TRBD2 TRBV6-5 CASSYSAGVEQFF
TRBJ2-7 - TRBV21-1 CASSKPDRGPSATGRADEQYF
TRBJ2-1 TRBD2 TRBV29-1 CSVEDWTSDNEQFF
TRBJ2-7 TRBD1 TRBV12-3/TRBV12-4 CASSPQGAYEQYF
TRBJ2-1 - TRBV4-2 CASSQDAGNEQFF
TRBJ2-7 TRBD1 TRBV9 CASSVGRGPSYEQYF
TRBJ2-1 TRBD2 TRBV20-1 CSARASGTTDNEQFF
TRBJ1-1 - TRBV12-3/TRBV12-4 CASSLTALEAFF
TRBJ2-3 - TRBV10-2 CASSRLVIDTQYF
TRBJ2-2 TRBD2 TRBV29-1 CSVGLAGVGDTGELFF
TRBJ2-1 - TRBV9 CASSPPSNEQFF
TRBJ2-1 - TRBV29-1 CSVEGGTSYNEQFF
TRBJ1-2 TRBD1 TRBV9 CASSVDLTGEGFGYTF
TRBJ2-1 TRBD2 TRBV29-1 CSVEGTSGSVVGEQFF
TRBJ2-1 TRBD1 TRBV27 CASSPGTGGLNEQFF
TRBJ2-3 - TRBV20-1 CRVGGGTDTQYF
TRBJ2-3 - TRBV5-1 CASVDTQYF
TRBJ1-6 - TRBV28 CASSFLRGWNSPLHF
TRBJ2-1 TRBD2 TRBV7-9 CASSLTLAGVHEQFF
TRBJ1-4 - TRBV7-9 CASSPLTGNEKLFF
TRBJ2-3 TRBD1 TRBV5-4 CASSLIGQGSDTQYF
TRBJ2-1 TRBD2 TRBV10-2 CASSVGLAGTNEQFF
TRBJ1-1 - TRBV25-1 CASSIVGGYGNTEAFF
TRBJ2-7 TRBD2 TRBV7-3 CASSFGAGGIYEQYF
TRBJ2-7 TRBD1 TRBV29-1 CSVAPGQGGYEQYF
TRBJ1-4 - TRBV7-9 CASSPGVRVNEKLFF
TRBJ2-5 - TRBV28 CASSLSDLDQETQYF
TRBJ2-1 TRBD2 TRBV15 CATSRDRLAGGVNEQFF
TRBJ2-1 TRBD2 TRBV20-1 CSARDRASGRTYNEQFF
TRBJ2-1 TRBD2 TRBV11-3 CASSLVAGAPYNEQFF
TRBJ2-1 - TRBV4-2 CASSQAINEQFF
TRBJ2-7 - TRBV20-1 CSAEIEGRRPWGGYEQYF
TRBJ1-1 - TRBV28 CASMFRPGDTEAFF
TRBJ2-3 TRBD2 TRBV11-2 CASSLDPTSGITDTQYF
TRBJ1-1 - TRBV7-2 CASSPRTDHTEAFF
TRBJ2-7 TRBD2 TRBV5-6 CASSSGTSPIYEQYF
TRBJ2-7 - TRBV29-1 CSGKGGEETYEQYF
TRBJ2-1 - TRBV11-1 CASSLGTNNRVSWFSQYEQFF
TRBJ1-5 - TRBV6-2/TRBV6-3 CASSYSERGQPQHF
TRBJ2-1 - TRBV6-1 CASSEDPSGRVEQFF
TRBJ2-1 TRBD2 TRBV27 CASSPGLVGEQFF